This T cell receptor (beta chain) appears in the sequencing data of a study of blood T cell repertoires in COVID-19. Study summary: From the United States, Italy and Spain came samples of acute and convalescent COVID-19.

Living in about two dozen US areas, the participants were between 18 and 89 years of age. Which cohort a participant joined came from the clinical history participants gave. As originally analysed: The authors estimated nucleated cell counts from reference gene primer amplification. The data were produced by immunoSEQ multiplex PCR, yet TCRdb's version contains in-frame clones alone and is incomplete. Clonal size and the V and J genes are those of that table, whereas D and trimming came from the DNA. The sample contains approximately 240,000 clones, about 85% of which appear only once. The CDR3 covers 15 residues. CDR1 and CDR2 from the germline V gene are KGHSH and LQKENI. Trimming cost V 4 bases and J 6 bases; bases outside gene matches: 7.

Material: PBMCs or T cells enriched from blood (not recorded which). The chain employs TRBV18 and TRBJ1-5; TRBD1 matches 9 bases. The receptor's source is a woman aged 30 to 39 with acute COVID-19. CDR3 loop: CASSLTGGVFQPQHF. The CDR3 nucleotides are TGTGCCAGCTCACTGACAGGGGGTGTATTTCAGCCCCAGCATTTT.